This TCR beta chain is drawn from a study of blood T cell repertoires in COVID-19. Authors' processing steps: Cell counts per sample came from amplifying reference gene primers. Generated by immunoSEQ multiplex PCR, the TCRdb table keeps only in-frame clones and is missing some. That table furnishes V, J and clone size, whereas the DNA furnished D and trimming. The sample records 120,000 or so clones, approximately 80% being singletons. The TCR sequence derives from a human donor in a cohort sampled during active COVID-19. Sequenced input: peripheral blood.

Here the CDR3 reads CASSLGGGATNEQFF. In nucleotides, the CDR3 is TGTGCCAGCAGCTTAGGCGGGGGGGCCACGAATGAGCAGTTCTTC. This chain connects TRBV7-3 to TRBJ2-1; the match to TRBD2 covers 9 bases. CDR1 is SGHTA and CDR2 is FQGTGA in the germline V gene. The V gene end was trimmed by 2 bases and the J gene end by 7 bases; junction bases not matched to a gene: 6. CDR3 length: 15 amino acids.